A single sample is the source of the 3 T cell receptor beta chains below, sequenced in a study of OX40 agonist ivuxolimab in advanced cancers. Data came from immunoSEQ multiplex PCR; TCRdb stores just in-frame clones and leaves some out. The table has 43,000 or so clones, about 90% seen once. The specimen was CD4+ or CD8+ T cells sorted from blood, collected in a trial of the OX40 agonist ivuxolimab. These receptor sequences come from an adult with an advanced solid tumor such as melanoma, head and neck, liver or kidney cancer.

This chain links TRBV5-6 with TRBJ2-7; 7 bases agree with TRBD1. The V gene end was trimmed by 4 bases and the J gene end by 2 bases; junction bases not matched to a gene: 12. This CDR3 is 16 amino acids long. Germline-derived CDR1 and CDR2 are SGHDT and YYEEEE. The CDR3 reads CASSQGDDRATYEQYF. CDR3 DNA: TGTGCCAGCAGCCAGGGGGACGACAGGGCGACCTACGAGCAGTACTTC. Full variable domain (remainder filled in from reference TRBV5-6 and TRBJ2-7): DAGVTQSPTHLIKTRGQQVTLRCSPKSGHDTVSWYQQALGQGPQFIFQYYEEEERQRGNFPDRFSGHQFPNYSSELNVNALLLGDSALYLCASSQGDDRATYEQYFGPGTRLTVT.

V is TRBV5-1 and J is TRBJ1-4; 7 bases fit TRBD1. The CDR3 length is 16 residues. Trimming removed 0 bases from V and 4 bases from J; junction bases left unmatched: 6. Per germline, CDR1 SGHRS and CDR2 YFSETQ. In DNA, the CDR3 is TGCGCCAGCAGCTTGGCCCCGGGGACAGATAATGAAAAACTGTTTTTT. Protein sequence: CASSLAPGTDNEKLFF.

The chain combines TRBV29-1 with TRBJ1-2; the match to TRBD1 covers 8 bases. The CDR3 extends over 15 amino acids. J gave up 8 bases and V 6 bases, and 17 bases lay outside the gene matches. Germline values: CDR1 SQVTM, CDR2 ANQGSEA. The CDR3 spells CSVGAVSRGHWGYTF. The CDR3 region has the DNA TGCAGCGTCGGGGCGGTTAGCAGGGGGCATTGGGGCTACACCTTC.